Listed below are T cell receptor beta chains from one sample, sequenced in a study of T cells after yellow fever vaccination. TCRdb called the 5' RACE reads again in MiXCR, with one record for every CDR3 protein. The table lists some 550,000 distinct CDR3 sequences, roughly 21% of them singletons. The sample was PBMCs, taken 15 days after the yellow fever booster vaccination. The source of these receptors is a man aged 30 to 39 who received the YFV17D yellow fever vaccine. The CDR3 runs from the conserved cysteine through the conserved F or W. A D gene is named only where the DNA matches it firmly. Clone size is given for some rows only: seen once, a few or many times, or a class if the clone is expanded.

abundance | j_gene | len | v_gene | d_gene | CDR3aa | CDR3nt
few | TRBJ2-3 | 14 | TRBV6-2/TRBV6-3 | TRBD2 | CASSSRDYTDTQYF | TGTGCCAGCAGTTCCCGGGACTACACAGATACGCAGTATTTT
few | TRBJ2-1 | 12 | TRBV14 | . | CASSHDYNEQFF | TGTGCCAGCAGCCATGATTACAATGAGCAGTTCTTC
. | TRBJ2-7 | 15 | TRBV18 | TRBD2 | CASSPSSGRRNEQYF | TGTGCCAGCTCACCATCGAGCGGGAGGCGGAACGAGCAGTACTTC
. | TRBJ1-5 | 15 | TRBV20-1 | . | CSARDSGGSNQPQHF | TGCAGTGCTAGAGATTCTGGGGGTAGCAATCAGCCCCAGCATTTT
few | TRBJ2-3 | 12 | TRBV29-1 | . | CSVEPPGNTQYF | TGCAGCGTTGAACCTCCGGGGAATACGCAGTATTTT
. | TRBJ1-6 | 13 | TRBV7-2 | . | CASSRNRESPLHF | TGTGCCAGCAGCCGCAACAGGGAATCACCCCTCCACTTT
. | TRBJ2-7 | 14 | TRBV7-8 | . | CASSPVEGAYEQYF | TGTGCCAGCAGCCCCGTGGAGGGCGCCTACGAGCAGTACTTC
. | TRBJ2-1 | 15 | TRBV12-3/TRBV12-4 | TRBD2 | CASSLRSGRAGEQFF | TGTGCCAGCAGTTTACGGAGCGGGAGGGCTGGTGAGCAGTTCTTC
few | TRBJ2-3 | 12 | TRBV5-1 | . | CASSPQSDTQYF | TGCGCCAGCAGCCCCCAGTCAGATACGCAGTATTTT
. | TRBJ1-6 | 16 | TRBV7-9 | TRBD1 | CASSLAWTGVDSPLHF | TGTGCCAGCAGCTTAGCCTGGACAGGGGTAGATTCACCCCTCCACTTT
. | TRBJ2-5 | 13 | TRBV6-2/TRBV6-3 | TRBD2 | CASSYSGLADQYF | TGTGCCAGCAGTTACTCGGGACTAGCGGACCAGTACTTC
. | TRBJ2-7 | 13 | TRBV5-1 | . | CASSSRVVDEQYF | TGCGCCAGCAGCTCCAGGGTTGTGGACGAGCAGTACTTC
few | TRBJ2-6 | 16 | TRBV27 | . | CASSLIGGGGANVLTF | TGTGCCAGCAGTTTAATCGGGGGCGGTGGGGCCAACGTCCTGACTTTC
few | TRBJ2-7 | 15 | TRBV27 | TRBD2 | CASSLFVGGTYEQYF | TGTGCCAGCAGTTTATTTGTGGGAGGGACCTACGAGCAGTACTTC
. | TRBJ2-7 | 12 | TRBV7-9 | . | CASSINHGEQYF | TGTGCCAGCAGCATCAACCACGGCGAGCAGTACTTC
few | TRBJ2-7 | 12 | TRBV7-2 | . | CASSPEVGRQYF | TGTGCCAGCAGCCCAGAAGTTGGCCGGCAGTACTTC
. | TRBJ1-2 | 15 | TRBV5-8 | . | CASSLTKGDLSGYTF | TGTGCCAGCAGCTTGACCAAGGGTGATCTCTCTGGCTACACCTTC